Below are 5 T cell receptor beta chains sequenced from a single sample in a study of blood T cell repertoires in COVID-19 (TCRdb year 2020). Library preparation used the immunoSEQ multiplex PCR assay. TCRdb took this table from immuneACCESS and kept in-frame rearrangements with V and J called. Such tables lack part of the clones; where checked against another copy, unresolved V genes explain under half of the gap, and the rest is unexplained. This sample has approximately 46,000 clones in its table, and roughly 83% of those were observed once. The ten top clones hold roughly 12% of the sample. The specimen was peripheral blood. Receptors were obtained from a human donor in a cohort sampled during active COVID-19.

The rearrangement uses TRBV19 and TRBJ1-1; TRBD1 aligns across 12 bases. Per germline, CDR1 LNHDA and CDR2 SQIVND (reference sequence). J gave up 1 base and V 4 bases, and 4 bases lay outside the gene matches. This CDR3 is built from 16 residues. The CDR3 is CASSTWDRGPNTEAFF. The CDR3 DNA reads as TGTGCCAGTAGTACTTGGGACAGGGGGCCGAACACTGAAGCTTTCTTT. Full variable domain (outside the CDR3, taken from reference TRBV19 and TRBJ1-1): DGGITQSPKYLFRKEGQNVTLSCEQNLNHDAMYWYRQDPGQGLRLIYYSQIVNDFQKGDIAEGYSVSREKKESFPLTVTSAQKNPTAFYLCASSTWDRGPNTEAFFGQGTRLTVV.

V is TRBV9 and J is TRBJ1-2; TRBD1 matches at 7 bases. Germline V gene data show CDR1 as SGDLS and CDR2 as YYNGEE. The CDR3 totals 15 residues. Trimming at V came to 3 bases and at J to 2 bases, leaving 7 bases not matched to a gene. CDR3 protein: CASSAKQGPNYGYTF. CDR3 nucleotides: TGTGCCAGCAGCGCCAAACAGGGGCCCAACTATGGCTACACCTTC.

The J gene is TRBJ2-3, the V gene TRBV20-1, with 11 bases fitting TRBD2. V was clipped by 3 bases and J by 8 bases; unmatched bases: 4. Germline CDR1 is DFQATT and CDR2 is SNEGSKA (reference sequence). CDR3 size: 13 residues. The CDR3 sequence is CSASSGGARTQYF. The DNA for the CDR3 is TGCAGTGCTAGTAGCGGGGGGGCCCGTACGCAGTATTTT.

This clone showed up just once. The chain couples TRBV6-2 or TRBV6-3 to TRBJ2-5, with D unresolved. CDR3 length: 13 amino acids. The germline V and J ends were trimmed by 6 bases and 2 bases, with 10 bases remaining between them. Germline CDR1 reads MNHEY; CDR2 reads SVGEGT. The CDR3 loop reads CASSLVQQETQYF. DNA of the CDR3: TGTGCCAGCAGCCTCGTTCAGCAAGAGACCCAGTACTTC.

This chain links TRBV19 with TRBJ2-2; 7 bases line up with TRBD1. The germline CDR1 and CDR2 sequences are LNHDA and SQIVND (reference sequence). This CDR3 has 15 amino acids. The junction had 9 bases not matched to a gene; V was cut back by 6 bases and J by 5 bases. The CDR3 loop reads CASSITGAATGELFF. In DNA form, the CDR3 reads TGTGCCAGTAGCATAACAGGGGCGGCTACCGGGGAGCTGTTTTTT.